The clone carrying this T cell receptor (beta chain) was detected only a few times. Time point of the sample: healthy volunteer bleed at 6 weeks. Someone pulled total RNA out of unfractionated whole blood. This specimen belongs to a study of human T cells and chemical hapten exposure. The overall study: TCR yields differed between samples (mainly from small differences in pooled library volume).

The library tagged each cDNA molecule with unique molecular identifiers. TCRdb analysed the RACE reads with MiXCR anew, one entry per CDR3 protein. The data show about 79,000 distinct CDR3 sequences, 7% to 9% seen once. CDR3 length: 14 residues. The V end lost 4 bases, the J end lost 4 bases, and 10 bases lay between the germline ends. Germline V CDR1 and CDR2: LGHDT, YNNKEL (reference sequence). Sequencing was done on a sample of whole blood. This chain uses TRBV3-1 with TRBJ1-4; D gene ambiguous. The TCR sequence derives from a male donor in good health. Some clones in this sample may be carry-over from other donors' samples. CDR3 bases: TGTGCCAGCAGCCTAACAGCTAATAATGAAAAACTGTTTTTT. This sequence encodes CASSLTANNEKLFF.